Sequencing of this T cell receptor beta chain was carried out in a study of regulatory T cells in long-lasting Graves disease. The length of the CDR3 is 14 residues. Trimming removed 2 bases from V and 5 bases from J; junction bases left unmatched: 3. From germline, CDR1 is MGHRA and CDR2 YSYEKL. There are a few counts of this clonotype. Antigen specificity is unknown. The time point here: newly diagnosed GD, antithyroid drugs for less than 3 months. PBMC RNA was the source of the TCR library. Study-level points and caveats: Only a small sample size was used, which may have cut accuracy.

The TCR beta library used iRepertoire HTBI primers with Arm-PCR amplification of CDR3. TCRdb ran MiXCR on the multiplex PCR reads and lists one entry per CDR3 protein. This sample has about 560,000 distinct CDR3 sequences, with about 16% found just once. These data were also filed under a second study, of T cells in Graves' hyperthyroidism and ophthalmopathy. That work adds: Most thyroid-expanded clonotypes above 0.001 were also found in blood. Separating ophthalmopathy from stable hyperthyroidism was achieved by a 13 V-J model.

The chain is built from TRBV4-1 and TRBJ1-5; 7 bases map to TRBD1. The origin of this receptor is a young man with Graves disease. The sample here was peripheral blood mononuclear cells (PBMCs), taken at new diagnosis, from a patient treated with antithyroid drugs. The CDR3 DNA is TGCGCCAGCAGCCAACCGGGACAGCATCAGCCCCAGCATTTT. Protein: CASSQPGQHQPQHF.